A single TCR beta chain is shown here with its context. This specimen comes from a study of cytomegalovirus exposure and HLA in healthy donors. This CDR3 region has 15 residues. Germline CDR1 SGHVS, CDR2 FNYEAQ. V gave up 1 base and J gave up 4 bases, with 14 bases separating them. Vbeta (60) and Jbeta (13) primers were used in the PCR. Method: immunoSEQ multiplex PCR; TCRdb's copy keeps in-frame clones and lacks some. The table records approximately 160,000 clones, 70% to 85% of them present only once. The material sequenced was PBMCs. This TCR came from a man between 18 and 35 years old in good health and CMV-seronegative. The gene calls are TRBV7-6 and TRBJ2-7, with D possibly being TRBD2 (6 bases). As DNA, the CDR3 is TGTGCCAGCAGCTTAGGTCGGGAGTCGGGGTACGAGCAGTACTTC. Protein: CASSLGRESGYEQYF.